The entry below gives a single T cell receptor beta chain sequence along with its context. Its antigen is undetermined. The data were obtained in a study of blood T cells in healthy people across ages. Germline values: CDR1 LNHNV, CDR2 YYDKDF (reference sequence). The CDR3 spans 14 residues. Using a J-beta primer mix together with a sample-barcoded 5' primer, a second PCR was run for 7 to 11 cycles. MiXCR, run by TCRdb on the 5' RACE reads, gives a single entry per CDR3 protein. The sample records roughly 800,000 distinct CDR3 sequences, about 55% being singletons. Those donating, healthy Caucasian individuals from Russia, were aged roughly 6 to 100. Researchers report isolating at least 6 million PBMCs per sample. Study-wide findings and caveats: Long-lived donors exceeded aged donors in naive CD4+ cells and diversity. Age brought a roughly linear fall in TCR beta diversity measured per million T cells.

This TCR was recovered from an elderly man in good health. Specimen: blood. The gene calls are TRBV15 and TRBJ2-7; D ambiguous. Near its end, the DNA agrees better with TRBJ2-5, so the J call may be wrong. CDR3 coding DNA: TGTGCCACCAGCTCAAGAGGTCGTCGAGAGACCCAGTACTTC. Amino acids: CATSSRGRRETQYF.